This is a list of T cell receptor beta chains from one sample in a study of control samples from healthy donors and cancer patients. Assay used: immunoSEQ multiplex PCR; TCRdb lists only in-frame clones, some missing. The data hold 90,000 to 100,000 clones, with roughly 78% observed a single time. The sequenced material came from blood. These receptors were taken from a man in his 60s in good health. CDR3s include the opening cysteine and the closing phenylalanine or tryptophan. Fields, in order: J gene, clone size, D gene, V gene, CDR3 DNA, CDR3 protein. D genes are given only for firm matches. Clone size appears in some rows only: once, few, many, or a class for an expanded clone.

J gene: TRBJ1-2; clone size: NA; D gene: TRBD1; V gene: TRBV5-5; CDR3 DNA: TGTGCCAGCAGCTCATCGGACAGGGTTAGTAGCTACACCTTC; CDR3 protein: CASSSSDRVSSYTF
J gene: TRBJ2-5; clone size: NA; D gene: NA; V gene: TRBV28; CDR3 DNA: TGTGCCAGCAGTTCCCAGGGGGGAGCGGAGACCCAGTACTTC; CDR3 protein: CASSSQGGAETQYF
J gene: TRBJ2-5; clone size: NA; D gene: NA; V gene: TRBV28; CDR3 DNA: TGTGCCAGCAGTTTAGACCCGTACCAAGAGACCCAGTACTTC; CDR3 protein: CASSLDPYQETQYF
J gene: TRBJ2-1; clone size: once; D gene: NA; V gene: TRBV4-2; CDR3 DNA: TGTGCCAGCAGCCATCCCCCAGCTTCCTACAATGAGCAGTTCTTC; CDR3 protein: CASSHPPASYNEQFF
J gene: TRBJ1-6; clone size: NA; D gene: NA; V gene: TRBV27; CDR3 DNA: TGTGCCAGCAGTTTAAGACTAGATTCCCGGAGCTCCTATAATTCACCCCTCCACTTT; CDR3 protein: CASSLRLDSRSSYNSPLHF
J gene: TRBJ2-7; clone size: few; D gene: NA; V gene: TRBV6-5; CDR3 DNA: TGTGCCAGCAGTTACTCTTGGGGAGCCGACTACGAGCAGTACTTC; CDR3 protein: CASSYSWGADYEQYF
J gene: TRBJ1-2; clone size: few; D gene: NA; V gene: TRBV7-9; CDR3 DNA: TGTGCCAGCAGCTTAGTTGCGGAGGGCTACACCTTC; CDR3 protein: CASSLVAEGYTF
J gene: TRBJ2-2; clone size: NA; D gene: NA; V gene: TRBV6-4; CDR3 DNA: TGTGCCAGCAGTGACGGCGGGTTCGGGGAGCTGTTTTTT; CDR3 protein: CASSDGGFGELFF
J gene: TRBJ2-5; clone size: NA; D gene: TRBD2; V gene: TRBV5-1; CDR3 DNA: TGCGCCAGCAGCCCATTTAAGAGCGGGGGGGCCACAGAGACCCAGTACTTC; CDR3 protein: CASSPFKSGGATETQYF
J gene: TRBJ2-7; clone size: few; D gene: TRBD2; V gene: TRBV5-1; CDR3 DNA: TGCGCCAGCAGCCTCACTAGCGGGGGTTACGAGCAGTACTTC; CDR3 protein: CASSLTSGGYEQYF
J gene: TRBJ1-1; clone size: NA; D gene: NA; V gene: TRBV29-1; CDR3 DNA: TGCAGCGTTACGGTCATGAACACTGAAGCTTTCTTT; CDR3 protein: CSVTVMNTEAFF
J gene: TRBJ1-2; clone size: NA; D gene: NA; V gene: TRBV7-9; CDR3 DNA: TGTGCCAGCAGCTTAGAAGGGTTCAGCTATGGCTACACCTTC; CDR3 protein: CASSLEGFSYGYTF
J gene: TRBJ1-3; clone size: NA; D gene: TRBD1; V gene: TRBV5-1; CDR3 DNA: TGCGCCAGCAGCTTGGGGACAGGTGGTGGAAACACCATATATTTT; CDR3 protein: CASSLGTGGGNTIYF
J gene: TRBJ1-1; clone size: NA; D gene: TRBD1; V gene: TRBV27; CDR3 DNA: TGTGCCAGCAGTTTTACCCTTCGGGACAGGCGGAACACTGAAGCTTTCTTT; CDR3 protein: CASSFTLRDRRNTEAFF
J gene: TRBJ2-2; clone size: NA; D gene: NA; V gene: TRBV28; CDR3 DNA: TGTGCCAGCAGTATACGGCGCGGGGAGCTGTTTTTT; CDR3 protein: CASSIRRGELFF
J gene: TRBJ2-3; clone size: NA; D gene: NA; V gene: TRBV6-4; CDR3 DNA: TGTGCCAGCAGGACAGAATACTTTAGCACAGATACGCAGTATTTT; CDR3 protein: CASRTEYFSTDTQYF
J gene: TRBJ2-5; clone size: NA; D gene: NA; V gene: TRBV2; CDR3 DNA: TGTGCCAGCACCCAGGGTGAAGAGACCCAGTACTTC; CDR3 protein: CASTQGEETQYF
J gene: TRBJ1-2; clone size: NA; D gene: NA; V gene: TRBV7-2; CDR3 DNA: TGTGCCAGCAGCAGGGACCGGCGAACTGGCTACACCTTC; CDR3 protein: CASSRDRRTGYTF
J gene: TRBJ2-7; clone size: NA; D gene: TRBD2; V gene: TRBV11-2; CDR3 DNA: TGTGCCAGCAGCCGGGGACTAGCCGGATACGAGCAGTACTTC; CDR3 protein: CASSRGLAGYEQYF
J gene: TRBJ2-1; clone size: NA; D gene: NA; V gene: TRBV30; CDR3 DNA: TGTGCCTGGAGGGAAGGGATAACTTGGCAGTTCTTC; CDR3 protein: CAWREGITWQFF
J gene: TRBJ1-1; clone size: few; D gene: NA; V gene: TRBV9; CDR3 DNA: TGTGCCAGCAGCACCTCACAGGGGAACACTGAAGCTTTCTTT; CDR3 protein: CASSTSQGNTEAFF
J gene: TRBJ2-3; clone size: NA; D gene: NA; V gene: TRBV25-1; CDR3 DNA: TGTGCCAGCAGTGATGAAGGCAGCACAGATACGCAGTATTTT; CDR3 protein: CASSDEGSTDTQYF
J gene: TRBJ2-2; clone size: NA; D gene: NA; V gene: TRBV11-3; CDR3 DNA: TGTGCCAGCAGCCATCAGCCAGCTGGCGACGGGGAGCTGTTTTTT; CDR3 protein: CASSHQPAGDGELFF
J gene: TRBJ1-4; clone size: NA; D gene: TRBD1; V gene: TRBV6-6; CDR3 DNA: TGTGCCAGCAGTTACGACGGGACAGGGAATGAAAAACTGTTTTTT; CDR3 protein: CASSYDGTGNEKLFF
J gene: TRBJ1-5; clone size: few; D gene: NA; V gene: TRBV19; CDR3 DNA: TGTGCCAGTAGTCGAGGGGTAGGCAATCAGCCCCAGCATTTT; CDR3 protein: CASSRGVGNQPQHF
J gene: TRBJ2-1; clone size: NA; D gene: TRBD2; V gene: TRBV6-1; CDR3 DNA: TGTGCCAGCAGTGAAGTCGGTAGCGGGAGTTACAATGAGCAGTTCTTC; CDR3 protein: CASSEVGSGSYNEQFF
J gene: TRBJ2-1; clone size: NA; D gene: NA; V gene: TRBV11-3; CDR3 DNA: TGTGCCAGCAGCTTAAGTGGGGGGCACGGGAATGAGCAGTTCTTC; CDR3 protein: CASSLSGGHGNEQFF
J gene: TRBJ2-5; clone size: NA; D gene: NA; V gene: TRBV7-9; CDR3 DNA: TGTGCCAGCAGCTTACTGGCTCAAGAGACCCAGTACTTC; CDR3 protein: CASSLLAQETQYF
J gene: TRBJ2-7; clone size: once; D gene: TRBD2; V gene: TRBV14; CDR3 DNA: TGTGCCAGCAGCCAAGGGGGTACGGCTAGCGGGAGGATTAGGGTCTCCTACGAGCAGTACTTC; CDR3 protein: CASSQGGTASGRIRVSYEQYF
J gene: TRBJ2-7; clone size: once; D gene: NA; V gene: TRBV30; CDR3 DNA: TGTGCCTGCGGACCGACGTCATACGAGCAGTACTTC; CDR3 protein: CACGPTSYEQYF
J gene: TRBJ1-1; clone size: NA; D gene: NA; V gene: TRBV6-5; CDR3 DNA: TGTGCCAGCCTCGCCAGCCAGGGAGGCACTGAAGCTTTCTTT; CDR3 protein: CASLASQGGTEAFF
J gene: TRBJ2-1; clone size: NA; D gene: TRBD1; V gene: TRBV3-1/TRBV3-2; CDR3 DNA: TGTGCCAGCAGCCCCCACTCACAGGGGGAGCAGTTCTTC; CDR3 protein: CASSPHSQGEQFF
J gene: TRBJ1-5; clone size: NA; D gene: NA; V gene: TRBV18; CDR3 DNA: TGTGCCAGCTCATCAACAGGGTATCAGCCCCAGCATTTT; CDR3 protein: CASSSTGYQPQHF
J gene: TRBJ2-6; clone size: NA; D gene: TRBD1; V gene: TRBV2; CDR3 DNA: TGTGCCAGCAGTGAAGCCACCGGGACAGACAGCTCTGGGGCCAACGTCCTGACTTTC; CDR3 protein: CASSEATGTDSSGANVLTF
J gene: TRBJ2-7; clone size: once; D gene: NA; V gene: TRBV7-2; CDR3 DNA: TGTGCCAGCAGCCCGCCGGAGGGAAATCAGCACTTC; CDR3 protein: CASSPPEGNQHF
J gene: TRBJ1-3; clone size: NA; D gene: TRBD1; V gene: TRBV28; CDR3 DNA: TGTGCCAGCAGTTTGCGGGGCAGGGGGTTAGTAAACACCATATATTTT; CDR3 protein: CASSLRGRGLVNTIYF
J gene: TRBJ1-2; clone size: NA; D gene: NA; V gene: TRBV5-4; CDR3 DNA: TGTGCCAGCAGCTGGGTAGCTATGGGCGGCTACACCTTC; CDR3 protein: CASSWVAMGGYTF
J gene: TRBJ2-4; clone size: NA; D gene: NA; V gene: TRBV4-1; CDR3 DNA: TGCGCCAGCAGCCAAGATGGGAACATTCAGTACTTC; CDR3 protein: CASSQDGNIQYF
J gene: TRBJ2-1; clone size: NA; D gene: TRBD2; V gene: TRBV24-1; CDR3 DNA: TGTGCCACCAGTGATCCTGCGACTAGCGGCAATGAGCAGTTCTTC; CDR3 protein: CATSDPATSGNEQFF
J gene: TRBJ2-3; clone size: NA; D gene: NA; V gene: TRBV3-1/TRBV3-2; CDR3 DNA: TGTGCCAGCAGCCAAGATGTGGGTAGCGGAGCGGATACGCAGTATTTT; CDR3 protein: CASSQDVGSGADTQYF
J gene: TRBJ1-2; clone size: NA; D gene: NA; V gene: TRBV2; CDR3 DNA: TGTGCCAGCAGTGAAAGGACATCGTATGGCTACACCTTC; CDR3 protein: CASSERTSYGYTF
J gene: TRBJ1-1; clone size: NA; D gene: NA; V gene: TRBV9; CDR3 DNA: TGTGCCAGCAGCGTAGTCGGGGGATCCACTGAAGCTTTCTTT; CDR3 protein: CASSVVGGSTEAFF